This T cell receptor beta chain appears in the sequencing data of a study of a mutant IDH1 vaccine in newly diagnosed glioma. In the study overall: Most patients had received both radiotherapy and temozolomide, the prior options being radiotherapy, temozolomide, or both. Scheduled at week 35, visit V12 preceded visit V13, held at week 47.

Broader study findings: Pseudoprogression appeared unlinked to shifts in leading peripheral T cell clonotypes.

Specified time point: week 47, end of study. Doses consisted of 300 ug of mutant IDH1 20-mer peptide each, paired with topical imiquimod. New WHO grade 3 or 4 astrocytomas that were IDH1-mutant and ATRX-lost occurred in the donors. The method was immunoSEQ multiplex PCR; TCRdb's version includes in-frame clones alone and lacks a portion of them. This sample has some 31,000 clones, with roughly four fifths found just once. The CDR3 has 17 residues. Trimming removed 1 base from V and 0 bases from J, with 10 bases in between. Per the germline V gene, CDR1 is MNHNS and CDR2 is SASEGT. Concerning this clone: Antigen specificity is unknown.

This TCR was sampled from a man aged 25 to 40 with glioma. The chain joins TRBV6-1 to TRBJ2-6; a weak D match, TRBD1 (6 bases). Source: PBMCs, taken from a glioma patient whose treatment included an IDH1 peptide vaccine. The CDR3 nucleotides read TGTGCCAGCAGTGAAGGGTGGACAGCCTCTGGGGCCAACGTCCTGACTTTC. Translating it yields CASSEGWTASGANVLTF.